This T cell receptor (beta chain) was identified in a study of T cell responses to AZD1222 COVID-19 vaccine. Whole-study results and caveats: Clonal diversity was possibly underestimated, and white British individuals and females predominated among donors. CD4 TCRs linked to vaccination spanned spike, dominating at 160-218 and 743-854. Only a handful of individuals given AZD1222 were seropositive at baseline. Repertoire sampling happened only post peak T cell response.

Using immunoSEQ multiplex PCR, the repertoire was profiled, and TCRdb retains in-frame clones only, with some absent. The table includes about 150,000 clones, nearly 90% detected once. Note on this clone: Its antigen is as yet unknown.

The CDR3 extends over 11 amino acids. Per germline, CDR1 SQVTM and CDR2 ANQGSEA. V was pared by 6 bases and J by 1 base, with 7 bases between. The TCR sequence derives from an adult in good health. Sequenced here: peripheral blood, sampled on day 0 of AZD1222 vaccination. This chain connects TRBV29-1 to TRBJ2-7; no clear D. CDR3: CSVRHSYEQYF. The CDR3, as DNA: TGCAGCGTACGACATTCCTACGAGCAGTACTTC.